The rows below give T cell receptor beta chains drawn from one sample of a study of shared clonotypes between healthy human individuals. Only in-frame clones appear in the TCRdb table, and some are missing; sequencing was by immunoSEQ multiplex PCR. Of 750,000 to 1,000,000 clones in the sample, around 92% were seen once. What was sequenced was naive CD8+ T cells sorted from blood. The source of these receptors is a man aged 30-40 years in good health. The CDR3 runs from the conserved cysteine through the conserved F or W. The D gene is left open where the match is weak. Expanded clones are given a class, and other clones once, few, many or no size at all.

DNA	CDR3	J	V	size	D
TGTGCCAGCTCAGGGCGGAACACTGAAGCTTTCTTT	CASSGRNTEAFF	TRBJ1-1	TRBV18	.	.
TGTGCCAGCAGCTTAACGGCGTGGCAAGGGGATGTGGAAAACACCATATATTTT	CASSLTAWQGDVENTIYF	TRBJ1-3	TRBV7-2	.	.
TGTGCCAGCAGTTTCGCGGGAGGGCTGGGTAATGAGCAGTTCTTC	CASSFAGGLGNEQFF	TRBJ2-1	TRBV28	.	TRBD2
TGTGCCAGCAGTTTATTGCAGGGAGTTGTCACTGAAGCTTTCTTT	CASSLLQGVVTEAFF	TRBJ1-1	TRBV27	.	.
TGTGCCAGTAGTATAGGGGGACTAGCGGGAAGACGAAGCTCCTACAATGAGCAGTTCTTC	CASSIGGLAGRRSSYNEQFF	TRBJ2-1	TRBV19	.	TRBD2
TGTGCCAGCAGTTTTGTAGCGGGAGCCTACGAGCAGTACTTC	CASSFVAGAYEQYF	TRBJ2-7	TRBV27	.	TRBD2
TGTGCCACCAGCAGTTCGGGTATGAGCTCCTACGAGCAGTACTTC	CATSSSGMSSYEQYF	TRBJ2-7	TRBV15	.	.
TGCGCCAGCAGCCAAGAGGGACTAAATAACTACGAGCAGTACTTC	CASSQEGLNNYEQYF	TRBJ2-7	TRBV4-1	once	TRBD2
TGTGCCAGCAGCCAAGACAAGGAAGCCCACCTATTTAACCACTTCTACAATGAGCAGTTCTTC	CASSQDKEAHLFNHFYNEQFF	TRBJ2-1	TRBV14	few	.
TGTGCCAGCAGCGCGTCGAGGGGAGAGACCCAGTACTTC	CASSASRGETQYF	TRBJ2-5	TRBV9	.	.
TGCGCCAGCAGCCAGGGACTAGCGGGAAGCTCCTACAATGAGCAGTTCTTC	CASSQGLAGSSYNEQFF	TRBJ2-1	TRBV5-1	.	TRBD2
TGCAGCGTCGATTGGGACAGTAAGAACACTGAAGCTTTCTTT	CSVDWDSKNTEAFF	TRBJ1-1	TRBV29-1	.	TRBD1
TGCGCCAGCAGCTTGCAGGCGGGACTAGCGGAGGTTACAGATACGCAGTATTTT	CASSLQAGLAEVTDTQYF	TRBJ2-3	TRBV5-1	.	TRBD2
TGCGTCAGCAGCTTCCAGACTCCTGAAGGGGGCTACACCTTC	CVSSFQTPEGGYTF	TRBJ1-2	TRBV5-1	once	.
TGCGCCAGCAGTGACCTCCGGGACAGCACTAGCTCCGACGAGCAGTACTTC	CASSDLRDSTSSDEQYF	TRBJ2-7	TRBV10-1	.	.
TGCGCCAGCAGCTTGGTTACCGGGTACGAGCAGTACTTC	CASSLVTGYEQYF	TRBJ2-7	TRBV5-1	.	.
TGTGCCAGCAGCTTAGACCAAGGGCGCGAGCAGTACTTC	CASSLDQGREQYF	TRBJ2-7	TRBV13	.	.
TGTGCCAGCAGCTTAAGTCTCGCCGGGCGGAAATTGGGGGGCAATGAGCAGTTCTTC	CASSLSLAGRKLGGNEQFF	TRBJ2-1	TRBV7-9	.	.
TGTGCCAGCAGTACGACCGGGACTTATCAGCCCCAGCATTTT	CASSTTGTYQPQHF	TRBJ1-5	TRBV27	.	.
TGTGCCAGCAGCAAAGGGACGGTGATGACCTACGAGCAGTACTTC	CASSKGTVMTYEQYF	TRBJ2-7	TRBV9	.	.
TGTGCCAGCAGCCGGGGGCAAAAACAAGAGCAGTACTTC	CASSRGQKQEQYF	TRBJ2-7	TRBV27	.	.
TGTGCCAGCAGCTTAACGCCACGGGGACATTTAGGCAATGAGCAGTTCTTC	CASSLTPRGHLGNEQFF	TRBJ2-1	TRBV7-3	.	.
TGTGCCAGCAGCTTGGCCGCCGACTCTGGAAACACCATATATTTT	CASSLAADSGNTIYF	TRBJ1-3	TRBV5-6	.	.
TGCGCCAGCAGCTTGGAGACAGGGGTGGATTCCTACGAGCAGTACTTC	CASSLETGVDSYEQYF	TRBJ2-7	TRBV5-1	.	TRBD1
TGTGCCATCAGTGAGTCGGAGTATTACGAGCAGTACTTC	CAISESEYYEQYF	TRBJ2-7	TRBV10-3	.	.
TGCGCCAGCAGCCAAGACTGGAAGCTCGGAGCTTTCTTT	CASSQDWKLGAFF	TRBJ1-1	TRBV4-3	.	.
TGTGCCAGCAGTGGACCGGGACACCTACCCAATCAGCCCCAGCATTTT	CASSGPGHLPNQPQHF	TRBJ1-5	TRBV6-1	once	.
TGTGCCAGCAGTTTGGGCAGGGGCCTCAATGAAAAACTGTTTTTT	CASSLGRGLNEKLFF	TRBJ1-4	TRBV28	.	.
TGTGCCAGCAGTGAATCATTAGGGGTACAGCCCCAGCATTTT	CASSESLGVQPQHF	TRBJ1-5	TRBV25-1	few	.
TGTGCCAGCAGCTTAGGGGCAAACGAGCAGTACTTC	CASSLGANEQYF	TRBJ2-7	TRBV7-9	.	.
TGTGCCAGCAGTTTTCCGGACCAGCCCCAGCATTTT	CASSFPDQPQHF	TRBJ1-5	TRBV27	few	.
TGTGCCAGCAGCCCAGGGGATCATTCCTACGAGCAGTACTTC	CASSPGDHSYEQYF	TRBJ2-7	TRBV4-2	.	.
TGTGCCAGCAGCCCCGGGCTAGCGGGATTTGAGACCCAGTACTTC	CASSPGLAGFETQYF	TRBJ2-5	TRBV7-2	.	TRBD2
TGTGCCAGCAGCTTAGGTACGACCGGGACGGATGAAAAACTGTTTTTT	CASSLGTTGTDEKLFF	TRBJ1-4	TRBV11-2	.	.
TGTGCCAGCAGCCCGCACGACGGATACAATGAGCAGTTCTTC	CASSPHDGYNEQFF	TRBJ2-1	TRBV11-3	.	.
TGTGCCAGCAGACCCCCGGGACAGGGTGAAGCTTTCTTT	CASRPPGQGEAFF	TRBJ1-1	TRBV28	.	TRBD1
TGTGCCAGCATTAGCGGAACCTACAATGAGCAGTTCTTC	CASISGTYNEQFF	TRBJ2-1	TRBV28	.	.